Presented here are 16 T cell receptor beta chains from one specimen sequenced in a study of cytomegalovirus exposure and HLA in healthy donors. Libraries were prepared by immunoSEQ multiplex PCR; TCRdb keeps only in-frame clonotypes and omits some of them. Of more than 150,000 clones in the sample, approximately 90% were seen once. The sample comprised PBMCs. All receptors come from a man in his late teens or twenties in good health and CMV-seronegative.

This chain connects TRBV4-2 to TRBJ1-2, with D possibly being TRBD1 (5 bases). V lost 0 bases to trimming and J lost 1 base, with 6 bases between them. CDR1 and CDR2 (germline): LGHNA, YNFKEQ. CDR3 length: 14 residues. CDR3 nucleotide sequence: TGTGCCAGCAGCCAAGATCAGGGTAACTATGGCTACACCTTC. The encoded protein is CASSQDQGNYGYTF.

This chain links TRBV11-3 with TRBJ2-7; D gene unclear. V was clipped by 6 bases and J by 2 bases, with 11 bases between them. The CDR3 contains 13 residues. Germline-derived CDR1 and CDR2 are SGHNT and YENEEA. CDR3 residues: CASSFDGAYEQYF. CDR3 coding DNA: TGTGCCAGCAGTTTCGACGGAGCCTACGAGCAGTACTTC.

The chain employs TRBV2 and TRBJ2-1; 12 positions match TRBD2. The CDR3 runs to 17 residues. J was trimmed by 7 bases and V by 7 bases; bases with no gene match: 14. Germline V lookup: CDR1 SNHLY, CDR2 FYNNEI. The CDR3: CASMNSGGTSGYNEQFF. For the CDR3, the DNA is TGTGCCAGCATGAACTCCGGCGGGACTAGCGGGTATAATGAGCAGTTCTTC.

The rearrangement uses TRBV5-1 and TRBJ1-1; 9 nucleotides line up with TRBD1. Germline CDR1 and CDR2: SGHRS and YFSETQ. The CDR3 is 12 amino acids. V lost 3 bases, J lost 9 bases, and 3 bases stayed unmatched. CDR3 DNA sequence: TGCGCCAGCAGCTGGGACAGGGCGCAAGCTTTCTTT. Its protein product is CASSWDRAQAFF.

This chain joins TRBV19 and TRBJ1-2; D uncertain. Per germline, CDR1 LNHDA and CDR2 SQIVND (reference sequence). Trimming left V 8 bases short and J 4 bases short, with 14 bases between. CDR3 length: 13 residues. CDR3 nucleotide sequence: TGTGCCAGTGGACGGCTCGAGGGCTATGGCTACACCTTC. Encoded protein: CASGRLEGYGYTF. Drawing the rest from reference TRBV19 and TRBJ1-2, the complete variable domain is DGGITQSPKYLFRKEGQNVTLSCEQNLNHDAMYWYRQDPGQGLRLIYYSQIVNDFQKGDIAEGYSVSREKKESFPLTVTSAQKNPTAFYLCASGRLEGYGYTFGSGTRLTVV.

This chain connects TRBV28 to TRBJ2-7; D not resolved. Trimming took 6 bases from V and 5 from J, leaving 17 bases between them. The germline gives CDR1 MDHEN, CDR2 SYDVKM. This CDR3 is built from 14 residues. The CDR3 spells CASSSAALGDEQYF. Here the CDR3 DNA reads TGTGCCAGCAGCTCGGCGGCTTTAGGAGACGAGCAGTACTTC.

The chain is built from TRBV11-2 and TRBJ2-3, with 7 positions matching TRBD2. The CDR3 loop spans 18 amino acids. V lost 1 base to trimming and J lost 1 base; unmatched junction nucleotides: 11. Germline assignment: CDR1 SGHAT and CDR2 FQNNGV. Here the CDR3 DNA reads TGTGCCAGCAGCTTAGCCGGGAGGTTCCTTTCGGGCACAGATACGCAGTATTTT. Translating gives CASSLAGRFLSGTDTQYF. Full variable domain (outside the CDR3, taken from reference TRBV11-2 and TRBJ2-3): EAGVAQSPRYKIIEKRQSVAFWCNPISGHATLYWYQQILGQGPKLLIQFQNNGVVDDSQLPKDRFSAERLKGVDSTLKIQPAKLEDSAVYLCASSLAGRFLSGTDTQYFGPGTRLTVL.

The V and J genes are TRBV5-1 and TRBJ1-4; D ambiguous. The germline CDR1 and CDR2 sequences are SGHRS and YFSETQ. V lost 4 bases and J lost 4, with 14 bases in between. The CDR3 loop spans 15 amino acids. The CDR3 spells CASSIGEGINEKLFF. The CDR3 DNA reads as TGCGCCAGCAGCATCGGGGAGGGCATTAATGAAAAACTGTTTTTT.

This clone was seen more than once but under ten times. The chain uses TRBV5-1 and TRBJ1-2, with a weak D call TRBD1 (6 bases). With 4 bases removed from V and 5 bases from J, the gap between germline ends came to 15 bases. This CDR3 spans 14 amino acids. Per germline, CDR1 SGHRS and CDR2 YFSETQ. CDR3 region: CASSLVQGGYGYTF. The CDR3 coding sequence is TGCGCCAGCAGCCTAGTACAGGGAGGGTATGGCTACACCTTC.

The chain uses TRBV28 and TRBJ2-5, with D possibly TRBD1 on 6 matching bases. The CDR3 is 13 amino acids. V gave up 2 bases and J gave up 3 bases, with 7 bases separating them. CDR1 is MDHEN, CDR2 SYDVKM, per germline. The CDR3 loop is CASSLGGKETQYF. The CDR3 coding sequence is TGTGCCAGCAGTTTAGGGGGCAAAGAGACCCAGTACTTC.

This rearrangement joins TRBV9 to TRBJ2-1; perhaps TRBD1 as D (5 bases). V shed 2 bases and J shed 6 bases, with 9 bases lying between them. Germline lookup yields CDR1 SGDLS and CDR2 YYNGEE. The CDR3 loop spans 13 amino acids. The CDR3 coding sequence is TGTGCCAGCAGCGTTGGGGCCTTCAATGAGCAGTTCTTC. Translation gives CASSVGAFNEQFF.

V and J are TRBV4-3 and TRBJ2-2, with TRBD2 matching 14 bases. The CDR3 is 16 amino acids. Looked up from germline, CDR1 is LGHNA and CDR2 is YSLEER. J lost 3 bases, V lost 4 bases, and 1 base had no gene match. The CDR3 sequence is CASSRLAGGHTGELFF. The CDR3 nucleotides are TGCGCCAGCAGCCGACTAGCGGGAGGGCACACCGGGGAGCTGTTTTTT.

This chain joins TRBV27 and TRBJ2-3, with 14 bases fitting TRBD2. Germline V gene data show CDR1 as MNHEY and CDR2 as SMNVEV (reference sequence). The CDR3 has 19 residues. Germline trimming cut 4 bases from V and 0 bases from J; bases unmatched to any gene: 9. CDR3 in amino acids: CASSSPTSGGATSTDTQYF. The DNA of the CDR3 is TGTGCCAGCAGTTCACCGACTAGCGGGGGGGCCACTAGCACAGATACGCAGTATTTT.

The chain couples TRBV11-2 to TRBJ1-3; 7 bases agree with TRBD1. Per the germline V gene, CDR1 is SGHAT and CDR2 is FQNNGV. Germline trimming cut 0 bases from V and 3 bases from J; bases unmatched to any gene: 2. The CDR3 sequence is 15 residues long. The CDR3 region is CASSLEWDSGNTIYF. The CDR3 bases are TGTGCCAGCAGCTTAGAATGGGACAGTGGAAACACCATATATTTT.

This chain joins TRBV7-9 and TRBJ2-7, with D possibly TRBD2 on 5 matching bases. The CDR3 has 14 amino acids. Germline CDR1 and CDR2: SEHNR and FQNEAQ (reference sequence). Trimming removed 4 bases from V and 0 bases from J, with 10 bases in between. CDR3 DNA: TGTGCCAGCAGCTCGTCGGGGAGCTCCTACGAGCAGTACGTC. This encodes CASSSSGSSYEQYV.

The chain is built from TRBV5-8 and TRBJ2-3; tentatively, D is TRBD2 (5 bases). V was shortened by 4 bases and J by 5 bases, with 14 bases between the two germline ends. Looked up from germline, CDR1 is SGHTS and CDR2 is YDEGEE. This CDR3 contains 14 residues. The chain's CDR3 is CASSPRTGGDTQYF. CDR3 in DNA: TGTGCCAGCAGCCCGAGGACTGGCGGAGATACGCAGTATTTT.